This entry is about one TCR beta chain. This clone is a singleton in its sample. Its antigen is currently not known. Base qualities are missing; no much larger clone stands one base away. The CDR3 regions of human TCRbeta chains were analyzed by immunosequencing. From the authors' description of their analysis: TCRs in the repertoires were compared against a reference library of SARS-CoV-2-specific TCRs that had been generated with the MIRA antigen-specificity platform. Breadth meant the fraction of unique TCRs that were SARS-CoV-2-associated, whereas depth meant the fraction of total T cells that were SARS-CoV-2-associated. Each spike-specific TCR was assigned to its reactive spike region and to a CD4 or CD8 class using the MIRA data. Log10-transformed breadth and depth values were compared by one-way ANOVA with Sidak's multiple comparisons tests. Entries here come from immuneACCESS through TCRdb and include only in-frame sequences with V and J called. Some clones fail to appear in such tables; in the studies checked, an unresolved V gene covers under half of the shortfall, and the cause of the remainder is unknown. The V and J calls and the clone size are those of that table, but D and trimming were determined from the DNA. Across this sample there are some 160,000 clones, with about nine tenths seen only once. In total, the top ten clones hold less than 2% of the sample.

The CDR3 starts with the cysteine, ends with the phenylalanine, and has 13 residues. Only CDR3 DNA remains: 39 bases, in frame from the first base. The germline V gene supplies CDR1 SGHRS and CDR2 YFSETQ. V and J lose 2 bases and 4 bases, and a span of 9 bases separates them. The sample belongs to a study of T cell responses to AZD1222 COVID-19 vaccine (dated by TCRdb to the early 2020s). At the level of the whole study: TCR sequencing was performed for about 250 trial participants, of whom about 200 were given two doses of AZD1222 and around 25 were given two doses of MenACWY control vaccine. Enrollment into the trials was organized by age into subgroups of 18-55, 56-69 and 70-plus years, and those subgroups contained about 150, 27 and 61 TCR-sequenced participants, respectively. What the work shows at the level of the full study, not this receptor alone: Reportedly, close to half of the unique spike-specific TCRs recognized epitopes lying outside the regions that are mutated in the B.1.351 and B.1.1.7 variants. Because no samples from the day 14 peak response were available, repertoires could be characterized only after the peak T cell response. Only five or six AZD1222 recipients were SARS-CoV-2 seropositive at baseline, limiting conclusions about previously exposed vaccinees. The 56-69-year group was small, and its depth increase did not reach significance, likely because of low power. Participants were mostly white British, with more females than males. The authors suggested clonal diversity may have been underestimated. Spike-specific TCR breadth and depth rose significantly after two AZD1222 doses compared with day 0 and with MenACWY recipients. The whole spike protein was spanned by vaccine-associated CD4 TCRs, and dominant responses were seen in regions 160-218 and 743-854.

The sample's time point label, decoded: about 28 days (+/-7) after the second vaccine dose. AZD1222 recipients with second doses at about 4 weeks or about 12 weeks were pooled, because spike-specific TCR depth and breadth did not differ between schedules. Vaccinee samples were obtained from the UK trials COV001 and COV002, which included a single-blind randomized controlled phase 2/3 trial of AZD1222 (ChAdOx1 nCoV-19) in healthy adults. Trial participant PBMC samples were collected at day 0 and day 28 after the second dose for TCRbeta chain sequencing. The sequence was obtained from an adult who received the AZD1222 COVID-19 vaccine. The material sequenced was peripheral blood, taken 28 days after the second AZD1222 dose. The V and J genes are TRBV5-1 and TRBJ1-1, with no confident D gene call. The encoded CDR3 is CASSFEKGTEAFF. The bases are TGCGCCAGCAGCTTCGAGAAGGGCACTGAAGCTTTCTTT.